In this sample, the clone carrying this TCR beta chain turned up a few times. The antigen is not known. V lost 2 bases and J lost 6, with 8 bases in between. The CDR3 length is 12 residues. CDR1 MDHEN and CDR2 SYDVKM come from the germline V gene. The tumor samples were collected prior to definitive surgery or chemotherapy. These data come from a study of high-grade serous ovarian cancer treatment subgroups. Overall study findings and caveats: TCR clonal relatedness correlated positively with neoantigen level. Different patients shared almost no repertoire; same-patient tumors shared about 0.1 to 0.79.

Only in-frame clones appear in the TCRdb table, and some are missing; sequencing was by immunoSEQ multiplex PCR. This table holds about 36,000 clones, roughly 83% found once. This chain connects TRBV28 to TRBJ2-7, with D uncertain. This TCR came from a human donor with high-grade serous ovarian cancer. Source material: tumor tissue. Here the CDR3 DNA reads TGTGCCAGCAGTTTACGGGCAGGCGAGCAGTACTTC. This encodes CASSLRAGEQYF.